This T cell receptor (beta chain) is drawn from a study of PD-1 blockade in classical Hodgkin lymphoma (dated by TCRdb to about 2020). Context from the whole study: Nivolumab dosing was 3 mg/kg intravenously every 2 weeks, continuing until either disease progression or unacceptable toxicity. The study used CyTOF and TCR beta sequencing to define a peripheral blood immune signature of response to PD-1 blockade in classical Hodgkin lymphoma. Overall results and qualifications from the work: Trial patients achieving complete response had baseline diversity similar to newly diagnosed patients, whereas partial responders and progressors had significantly lower diversity. The study was limited to a single clinical trial cohort, and causes of repertoire differences, possibly disease activity or prior therapy, remained undefined. CD4+ but not CD8+ TCR diversity rose significantly by C4D1 (p=0.0027 vs p=0.16), most apparent in complete responders (p=0.02). Lower diversity was observed in patients in whom nivolumab was started less than 1 year after ASCT, and these patients were excluded from later analyses so that confounding by immune reconstitution would be avoided. Newly diagnosed patients were reported to have lower baseline TCR diversity than healthy donors, and relapsed/refractory patients were reported to have lower baseline TCR diversity still.

Notes on this clone: Its cognate antigen has yet to be identified. Within one base of it there is no much larger clone, and no base qualities were kept.

The CDR3 has 14 amino acids, counting the end cysteine and phenylalanine. Just CDR3 DNA is preserved here, 42 bases in frame from base 1. CDR1 and CDR2 are drawn from the germline V gene: SGHAT, FQNNGV. V loses 0 bases, J loses 11 bases, and the germline ends lie 13 bases apart. The Qiagen DNeasy kit was used to extract genomic DNA both from unsorted PBMCs and from the negatively selected CD4+ and CD8+ fractions. TCR beta CDR3 regions were subjected to amplification by immunoSEQ multiplex PCR with primers that anneal to V and J segments. A synthetic immune receptor repertoire was used to minimize amplification bias, and any remaining bias was removed computationally after sequencing. The paper's data handling went like this. Repertoire diversity was quantified as the Shannon entropy index using custom Python scripts. Unsorted, CD4+ and CD8+ repertoires were analyzed separately, except in combined analyses where CD4+ and CD8+ sequences were merged in silico. Clonal expansion was defined as at least a 2-fold frequency increase after treatment relative to C1D1, with a pseudocount of 0.5 for undetected baseline clones. Singleton clones were defined as clones with 0 or 1 copy at C1D1, and non-singleton clones were defined as clones with 2 or more copies. Clones expanded in unsorted samples were annotated as CD4+, CD8+ or unknown by matching protein sequences in sorted samples from the same patient. Wilcoxon tests on paired samples were used to test diversity changes from C1D1 to C4D1. Entries here come from immuneACCESS through TCRdb and include only in-frame sequences with V and J called. Some clones fail to appear in such tables; in the studies checked, an unresolved V gene covers under half of the shortfall, and the cause of the remainder is unknown. D and trimming were read from the DNA, whereas the V and J calls and clone size are those reported in that table. This sample comprises tens of thousands of clones, around 80% of them detected only once. About 9.4% of the sample lies in the top ten.

The time point label here, explained by the study, means: cycle 4 day 1 (C4D1), after less than seven weeks of nivolumab. All trial patients had relapsed after autologous stem cell transplantation, with cohorts A, B and C differing in prior brentuximab vedotin exposure. The trial cohort comprised approximately 55 patients with relapsed/refractory classical Hodgkin lymphoma whose best overall responses were complete response, partial response or progressive disease. Trial patients were treated with single-agent nivolumab in the multi-cohort phase II CheckMate 205 trial. An independent review committee assessed best overall response using the 2007 International Working Group response criteria. PBMCs from the trial were collected at three points: immediately before nivolumab initiation (C1D1), and during therapy at cycle 2 day 1 and cycle 4 day 1. Peripheral blood was collected in 8 mL Vacutainer Cell Preparation Tubes, from which PBMCs were isolated by centrifugation and then cryopreserved.

This clonotype originated in a human donor with classical Hodgkin lymphoma. The specimen was peripheral blood mononuclear cells (PBMCs), collected before the fourth cycle of nivolumab. The rearrangement combines TRBV11-2 with TRBJ1-4, with TRBD1 tentatively as D gene (5 bases match). The CDR3 reads CASSLDIGDGKLFF. The base sequence is TGTGCCAGCAGCTTAGATATCGGGGACGGGAAACTGTTTTTT. Extended through the reference TRBV11-2 and TRBJ1-4 proteins, this CDR3 yields the full variable domain: EAGVAQSPRYKIIEKRQSVAFWCNPISGHATLYWYQQILGQGPKLLIQFQNNGVVDDSQLPKDRFSAERLKGVDSTLKIQPAKLEDSAVYLCASSLDIGDGKLFFGSGTQLSVL.